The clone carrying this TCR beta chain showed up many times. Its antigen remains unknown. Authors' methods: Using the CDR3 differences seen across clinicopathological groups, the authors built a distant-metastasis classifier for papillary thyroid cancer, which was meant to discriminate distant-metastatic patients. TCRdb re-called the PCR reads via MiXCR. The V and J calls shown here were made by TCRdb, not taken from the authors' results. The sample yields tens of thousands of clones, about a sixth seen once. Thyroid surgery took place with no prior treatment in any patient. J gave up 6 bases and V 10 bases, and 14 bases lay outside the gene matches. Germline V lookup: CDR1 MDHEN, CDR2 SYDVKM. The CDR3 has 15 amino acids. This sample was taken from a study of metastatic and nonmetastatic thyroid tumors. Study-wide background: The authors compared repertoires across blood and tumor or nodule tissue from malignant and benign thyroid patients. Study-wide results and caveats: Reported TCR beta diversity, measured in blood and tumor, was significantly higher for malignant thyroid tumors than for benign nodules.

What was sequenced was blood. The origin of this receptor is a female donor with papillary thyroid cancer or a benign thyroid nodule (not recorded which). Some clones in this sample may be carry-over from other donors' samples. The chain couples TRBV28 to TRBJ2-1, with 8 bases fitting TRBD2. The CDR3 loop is CATIDLSGGINEQFF. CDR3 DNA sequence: TGTGCCACTATTGATCTGAGCGGGGGTATCAATGAGCAGTTCTTC.